Reported below is one T cell receptor beta chain. The antigen remains unidentified. Some clones are missing from TCRdb's copy, which holds only in-frame ones; the method was immunoSEQ multiplex PCR. The repertoire holds approximately 71,000 clones, about 95% seen once, with roughly 1% in the top ten. This sample is part of a study of cytomegalovirus exposure and HLA in healthy donors. The overall study: A later analysis reported the same platform for the approximately 110 validation repertoires and the 666 first-cohort repertoires. Study-level findings and limits: The study flagged about 150 TCR beta chains as cytomegalovirus-associated. High sensitivity and specificity were reportedly achieved when the classifier diagnosed cytomegalovirus status. Among the CMV-associated chains, a few were confirmed in vitro as specific for CMV antigens.

Germline assignment: CDR1 LNHDA and CDR2 SQIVND (reference sequence). This CDR3 region has 12 residues. V was pared by 7 bases and J by 4 bases, with 10 bases between. The sequence came from a young woman in good health and CMV-seronegative. The sample taken for sequencing was PBMCs. The chain uses TRBV19 and TRBJ2-5; tentative D call: TRBD1 (5 bases). CDR3 nucleotides: TGTGCCAGTACAGGGATTGGAGAGACCCAGTACTTC. The encoded protein is CASTGIGETQYF.